This passage covers 7 T cell receptor beta chains from one sample sequenced in a study of T-cell reconstitution after alpha-beta-depleted transplantation in children. Unique molecular identifiers were incorporated into the prepared TCRbeta library. TCRdb recomputed calls from the PCR reads with MiXCR, one row per CDR3 protein. The table shows about 470,000 distinct CDR3 sequences, with about 40% occurring only once. This specimen consisted of PBMCs, obtained before TCRalphabeta/CD19-depleted stem cell transplant. The receptors here all came from a girl aged 2 to 10 with aplastic anemia, due to receive a stem cell transplant.

This clonotype has a count of ten or more. The V gene is TRBV18, the J gene TRBJ1-6; tentative D call: TRBD1 (5 bases). Germline values: CDR1 KGHSH, CDR2 LQKENI. The germline V and J ends were trimmed by 3 bases and 10 bases, with 10 bases remaining between them. The CDR3 is 13 amino acids. CDR3 DNA sequence: TGTGCCAGCTCACCCCTCGGGGACTCACCCCTCCACTTT. Protein sequence: CASSPLGDSPLHF.

This clonotype was recorded at least ten times. The chain joins TRBV11-2 to TRBJ2-7; possibly TRBD1 or TRBD2 for D (5 bases each). Trimming cost V 1 base and J 0 bases, with 22 bases left between them. CDR1 is SGHAT, CDR2 FQNNGV, per germline. This CDR3 contains 19 residues. The CDR3 region is CASSLVFYRGYASSYEQYF. In DNA, the CDR3 is TGTGCCAGCAGCTTAGTATTTTACCGGGGCTACGCTAGCTCCTACGAGCAGTACTTC. Full variable domain (outside the CDR3, taken from reference TRBV11-2 and TRBJ2-7): EAGVAQSPRYKIIEKRQSVAFWCNPISGHATLYWYQQILGQGPKLLIQFQNNGVVDDSQLPKDRFSAERLKGVDSTLKIQPAKLEDSAVYLCASSLVFYRGYASSYEQYFGPGTRLTVT.

This sequence joins TRBV20-1 and TRBJ2-5; 15 bases line up with TRBD2. V shed 3 bases, J shed 4 bases, and the junction held 3 bases outside the gene matches. CDR3 size: 15 residues. Germline V gene sequence: CDR1 DFQATT, CDR2 SNEGSKA (reference sequence). The CDR3 bases are TGCAGTGCTAGGCCGGGACTAGCGGGAGGAGAGACCCAGTACTTC. Its protein is CSARPGLAGGETQYF.

J is TRBJ2-1 and V is TRBV20-1, with D possibly TRBD2 on 5 matching bases. The CDR3 is 13 amino acids. Trimming pared 6 bases from V and 2 bases from J, leaving 11 bases between. Germline V gene lookup returns CDR1 DFQATT and CDR2 SNEGSKA (reference sequence). The CDR3 sequence is CSASGWAYNEQFF. Written as DNA, the CDR3 is TGCAGTGCCTCGGGGTGGGCCTACAATGAGCAGTTCTTC.

The chain recombines TRBV6-5 with TRBJ1-1, with TRBD1 matching over 7 bases. Losses at the gene ends were 0 bases for V and 3 bases for J; bases not matched to a gene: 4. The germline V gene encodes CDR1 MNHEY and CDR2 SVGAGI. There are 15 residues in the CDR3. Here the CDR3 DNA reads TGTGCCAGCAGTTACTCAGGGGACAGCTACACTGAAGCTTTCTTT. Its translation is CASSYSGDSYTEAFF.

V and J are TRBV6-5 and TRBJ2-7; no definite D call. In germline, CDR1 is MNHEY, CDR2 SVGAGI. Trimming took 3 bases from V and 6 from J, leaving 6 bases between them. The CDR3 contains 11 residues. This CDR3 reads CASSYMSEQYF. CDR3 coding DNA: TGTGCCAGCAGTTATATGAGCGAGCAGTACTTC.

A few counts support this clonotype. The V gene is TRBV7-6, the J gene TRBJ2-3; 11 bases align to TRBD2. CDR3 length: 17 amino acids. Germline CDR1 SGHVS, CDR2 FNYEAQ. V shed 5 bases and J 1 base; nucleotides not matched to a gene: 8. This CDR3 is CASSHGLAGYRTDTQYF. CDR3 in DNA: TGTGCCAGCAGCCATGGACTAGCGGGTTACCGCACAGATACGCAGTATTTT.